This T cell receptor beta chain stems from a study of OX40 agonist ivuxolimab in advanced cancers. This table comes from immunoSEQ multiplex PCR, and its TCRdb copy is limited to in-frame clones, with some not included. The sample comprises under 40,000 clones, about 88% of which are singletons, and roughly 19% rests with the top ten. Study-wide results and caveats: The antigen specificity of the peripheral T cells (those that were expanded) was not determined.

With regard to this clone: What it binds is unknown.

Here the sequenced sample was CD4+ or CD8+ T cells sorted from blood, taken in a trial of the OX40 agonist ivuxolimab. This sequence originates from an adult with an advanced solid tumor such as melanoma, head and neck, liver or kidney cancer.

This chain's CDR3 is CASSLSGGYGYTF. As DNA, the CDR3 is TGTGCCAGCAGCTTGTCAGGGGGCTATGGCTACACCTTC. V gene TRBV7-9 combines with J gene TRBJ1-2; 7 nucleotides agree with TRBD1. J was trimmed by 4 bases and V by 3 bases; bases with no gene match: 2. The CDR3 extends over 13 amino acids. Per germline, CDR1 SEHNR and CDR2 FQNEAQ (reference sequence).